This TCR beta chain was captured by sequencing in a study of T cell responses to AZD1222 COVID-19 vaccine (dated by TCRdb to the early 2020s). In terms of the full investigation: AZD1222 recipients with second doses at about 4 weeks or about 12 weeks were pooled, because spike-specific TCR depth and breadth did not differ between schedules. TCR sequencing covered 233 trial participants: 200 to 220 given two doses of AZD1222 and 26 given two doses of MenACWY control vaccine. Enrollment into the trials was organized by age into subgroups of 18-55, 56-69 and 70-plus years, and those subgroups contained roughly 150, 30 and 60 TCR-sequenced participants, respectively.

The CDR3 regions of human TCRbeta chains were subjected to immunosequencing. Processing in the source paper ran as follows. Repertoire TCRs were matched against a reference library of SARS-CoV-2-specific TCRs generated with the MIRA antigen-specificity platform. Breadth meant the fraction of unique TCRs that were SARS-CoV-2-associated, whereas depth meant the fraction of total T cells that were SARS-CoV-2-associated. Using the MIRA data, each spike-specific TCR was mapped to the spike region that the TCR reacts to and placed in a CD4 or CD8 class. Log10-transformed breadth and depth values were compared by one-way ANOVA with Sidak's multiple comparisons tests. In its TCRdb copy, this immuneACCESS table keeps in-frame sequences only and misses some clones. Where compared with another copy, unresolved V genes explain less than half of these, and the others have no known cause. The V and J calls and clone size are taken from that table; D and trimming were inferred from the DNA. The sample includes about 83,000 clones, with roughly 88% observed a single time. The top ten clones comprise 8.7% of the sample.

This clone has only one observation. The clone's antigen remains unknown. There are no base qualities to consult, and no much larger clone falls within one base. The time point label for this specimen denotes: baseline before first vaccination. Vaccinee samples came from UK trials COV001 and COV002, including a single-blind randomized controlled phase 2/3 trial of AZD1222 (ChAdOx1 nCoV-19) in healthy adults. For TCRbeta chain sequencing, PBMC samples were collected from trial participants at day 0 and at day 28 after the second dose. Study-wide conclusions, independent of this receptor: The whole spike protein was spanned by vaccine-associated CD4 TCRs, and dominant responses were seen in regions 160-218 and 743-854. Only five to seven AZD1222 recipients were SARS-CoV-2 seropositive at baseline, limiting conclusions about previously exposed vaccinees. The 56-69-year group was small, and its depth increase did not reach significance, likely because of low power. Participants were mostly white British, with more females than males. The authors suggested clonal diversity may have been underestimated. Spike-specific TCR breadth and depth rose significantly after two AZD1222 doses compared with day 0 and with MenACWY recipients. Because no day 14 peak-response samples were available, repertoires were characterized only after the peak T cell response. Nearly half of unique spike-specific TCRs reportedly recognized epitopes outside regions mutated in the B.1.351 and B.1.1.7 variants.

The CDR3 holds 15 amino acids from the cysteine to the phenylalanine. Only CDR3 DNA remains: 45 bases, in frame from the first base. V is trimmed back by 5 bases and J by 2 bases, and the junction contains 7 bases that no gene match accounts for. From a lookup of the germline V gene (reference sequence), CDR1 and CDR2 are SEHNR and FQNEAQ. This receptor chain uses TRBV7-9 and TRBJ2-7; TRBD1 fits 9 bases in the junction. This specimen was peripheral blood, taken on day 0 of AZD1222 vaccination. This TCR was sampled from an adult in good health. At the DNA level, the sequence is TGTGCCAGCAGCCACAGGGGGCTCAGCACCTACGAGCAGTACTTC. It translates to CASSHRGLSTYEQYF.